The 4 T cell receptor beta chains below all came from one sample that was sequenced in a study of blood T cells in healthy people across ages. Using a J-beta primer mix together with a sample-barcoded 5' primer, a second PCR was run for about 7 to 12 cycles. Via MiXCR, TCRdb re-called the 5' RACE reads, giving one row per CDR3 protein. The sample has about 970,000 distinct CDR3 sequences, roughly half seen once. The sequencing input was blood. These receptor sequences come from an older woman in good health.

Notes on this clonotype: At one end, the junction sequence differs from germline, possibly due to a read error. The gene calls are TRBV29-1 and TRBJ2-3; D may be TRBD2 (5 bases). The V gene's germline CDR1 is SQVTM and CDR2 ANQGSEA. The CDR3 has 14 amino acids. The CDR3 sequence: CGVDRFAEGDTQYF. CDR3 sequence (DNA): TGCGGCGTTGATAGGTTCGCCGAGGGAGATACGCAGTATTTT.

This clonotype appeared many times. The chain links TRBV18 to TRBJ1-4; D perhaps matches TRBD1 (5 bases). The germline gives CDR1 KGHSH, CDR2 LQKENI. This CDR3 is 16 amino acids long. Trimming shortened V by 5 bases and J by 4 bases, and 17 bases separated the two germline ends. CDR3 protein: CASSTQDPSLNEKLFF. The DNA for the CDR3 is TGTGCCAGCTCAACACAGGACCCTTCGCTTAATGAAAAACTGTTTTTT.

The chain has TRBV18 and TRBJ2-1, with no clear D. Per germline, CDR1 KGHSH and CDR2 LQKENI. This CDR3 is 14 amino acids long. The V and J ends lost 3 bases and 4 bases respectively, with 10 bases between them. CDR3 nucleotide sequence: TGTGCCAGCTCACCGGAGAGTCTTTACAATGAGCAGTTCTTC. Residues: CASSPESLYNEQFF.

The chain has TRBV6-5 and TRBJ2-3; no firm D call. This CDR3 is built from 14 residues. V lost 9 bases, J lost 4 bases, and 17 bases lay in between. The germline V gene has CDR1 MNHEY and CDR2 SVGAGI. The CDR3 coding sequence is TGTGCCAGTAGTCCGAGTTGGGGTTCAGATACGCAGTATTTT. Protein sequence: CASSPSWGSDTQYF.